This TCR beta chain originates from a study of regulatory T cells in long-lasting Graves disease. Study information: Persistent Graves' disease meant over 5 years of antithyroid drugs with positive TSH receptor antibodies.

In building TCR beta libraries, iRepertoire HTBI primers were used together with Arm-PCR of CDR3 regions. TCRdb reprocessed the multiplex PCR reads via MiXCR and lists one record per CDR3 protein. The sample lists about 450,000 distinct CDR3 sequences; around 24% were seen once. Trimming cost V 5 bases and J 0 bases, with 8 bases left between them. This CDR3 comprises 14 residues. CDR1 and CDR2 from the germline V gene are SGHAT and FQNNGV. General study points: With approximately 3,000 shared public clonotypes, persistent patients exceeded new patients, who shared about 1,000. TCR diversity was lower in persistent Graves' patients than in newly diagnosed ones.

Time point reported: persistent/refractory GD, antithyroid drugs over 5 years with positive TRAb. Isolated PBMC RNA provided the starting material for the TCR library. This clonotype has only a few counts. Antigen unknown. The J gene is TRBJ2-4, the V gene TRBV11-2, with D hard to call. The sample was peripheral blood mononuclear cells (PBMCs), taken when the disease was refractory, from a patient treated with antithyroid drugs. This TCR came from a female donor with Graves disease. CDR3 region: CASSPDLAKNIQYF. CDR3 DNA sequence: TGTGCCAGCAGCCCCGATCTAGCCAAAAACATTCAGTACTTC.